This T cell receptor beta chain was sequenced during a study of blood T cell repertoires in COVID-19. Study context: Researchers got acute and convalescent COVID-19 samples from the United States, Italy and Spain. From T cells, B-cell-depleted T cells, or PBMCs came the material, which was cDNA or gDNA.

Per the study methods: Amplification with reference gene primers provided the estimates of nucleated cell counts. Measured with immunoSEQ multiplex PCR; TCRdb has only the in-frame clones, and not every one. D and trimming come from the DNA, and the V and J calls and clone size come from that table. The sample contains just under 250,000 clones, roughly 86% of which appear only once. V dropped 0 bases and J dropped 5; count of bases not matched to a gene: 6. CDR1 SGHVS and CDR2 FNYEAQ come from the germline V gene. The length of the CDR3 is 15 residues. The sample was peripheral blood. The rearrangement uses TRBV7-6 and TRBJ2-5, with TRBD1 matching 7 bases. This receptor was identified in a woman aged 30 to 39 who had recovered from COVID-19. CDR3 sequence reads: CASSLATGVAETQYF. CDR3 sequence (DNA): TGTGCCAGCAGCTTAGCAACAGGGGTGGCGGAGACCCAGTACTTC. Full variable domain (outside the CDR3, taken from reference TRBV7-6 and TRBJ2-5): GAGVSQSPRYKVTKRGQDVALRCDPISGHVSLYWYRQALGQGPEFLTYFNYEAQQDKSGLPNDRFSAERPEGSISTLTIQRTEQRDSAMYRCASSLATGVAETQYFGPGTRLLVL.